Listed here are 14 T cell receptor beta chains from one sample, sequenced in a study of Ad26.COV2.S vaccination and SARS-CoV-2 variants. Libraries were prepared by immunoSEQ multiplex PCR; TCRdb keeps only in-frame clonotypes and omits some of them. The table lists about 400,000 clones, 70% to 90% of them singletons, with 3.6% in the top ten. Described treatment: some 20 received Ad26.COV2.S at low or high dose, single or two shots; 5 received placebo; per-sample allocation not given. The investigators took samples on day 63 after the first vaccine or placebo injection. The sequencing here drew on peripheral blood, taken in a trial of Ad26.COV2.S vaccine versus placebo. All receptors derive from a person between 18 and 65 years old who received the Ad26.COV2.S COVID-19 vaccine or a placebo.

The rearrangement links TRBV7-2 to TRBJ1-2; D ambiguous. Trimming took 7 bases from V and 5 from J, leaving 23 bases between them. Germline assignment: CDR1 SGHTA and CDR2 FQGNSA. The CDR3 extends over 16 amino acids. CDR3 loop: CASTPSVGGWRYGYTF. Here the CDR3 DNA reads TGTGCCAGCACCCCCTCGGTAGGAGGTTGGCGATATGGCTACACCTTC.

The CDR3 sequence is CASSESRGANYGYTF. The DNA for the CDR3 is TGTGCCAGCAGTGAATCGCGGGGGGCGAACTATGGCTACACCTTC. The chain has TRBV25-1 and TRBJ1-2, with D perhaps matching TRBD1 (6 bases). Germline CDR1 and CDR2: MGHDK and SYGVNS. V was pared by 1 base and J by 2 bases, with 11 bases between. The CDR3 runs to 15 residues.

This clone was counted once. V gene TRBV10-1 combines with J gene TRBJ1-6; 7 bases line up with TRBD1. The germline V gene has CDR1 WNHNN and CDR2 SYGVQD (reference sequence). The junction had 8 bases not matched to a gene; V was cut back by 6 bases and J by 6 bases. The CDR3 covers 15 residues. CDR3 region: CASSNSQGVNSPLHF. DNA for the CDR3: TGCGCCAGCAGCAACTCTCAGGGGGTTAATTCACCCCTCCACTTT.

This rearrangement joins TRBV3-1 (or the pseudogene TRBV3-2) to TRBJ2-3; D is undetermined. V lost 1 base and J lost 2, with 7 bases in between. Germline V gene data show CDR1 as LGHDT and CDR2 as YNNKEL (reference sequence). The CDR3 covers 14 residues. The CDR3: CASSQVVHTDTQYF. DNA of the CDR3: TGTGCCAGCAGCCAAGTTGTTCACACAGATACGCAGTATTTT.

The chain recombines TRBV21-1 with TRBJ2-1; the table names TRBD1, a call not compared with the DNA. TRBV21-1 represents a pseudogene. There are 16 residues in the CDR3. The CDR3, as DNA: TGTGCCAGCAGCAAAGGGAAGCAGGAATCCTACAATGAGCAGTTCTTC. Translation: CASSKGKQESYNEQFF.

The CDR3 nucleotides read TGCGCCAGCAGCTTGGTAGGTGGAAACGGGGAGACCCAGTACTTC. Translated: CASSLVGGNGETQYF. This chain links TRBV5-1 with TRBJ2-5; D ambiguous. V was cut by 0 bases and J by 5 bases, with 14 bases left in between. The CDR3 spans 15 residues. Germline V gives CDR1 SGHRS, CDR2 YFSETQ.

DNA for the CDR3: TGTGCCAGTAGTCCACAAGAAGGTTTTAATTCACCCCTCCACTTT. As protein: CASSPQEGFNSPLHF. The chain combines TRBV19 with TRBJ1-6, with unresolved D. The CDR3 consists of 15 residues. The V end was cut by 5 bases, the J end by 6 bases, with 14 bases between. Germline V gene lookup returns CDR1 LNHDA and CDR2 SQIVND (reference sequence). Full variable domain (remainder filled in from reference TRBV19 and TRBJ1-6): DGGITQSPKYLFRKEGQNVTLSCEQNLNHDAMYWYRQDPGQGLRLIYYSQIVNDFQKGDIAEGYSVSREKKESFPLTVTSAQKNPTAFYLCASSPQEGFNSPLHFGNGTRLTVT.

The chain combines TRBV10-1 with TRBJ2-2; 12 bases fit TRBD1. With 8 bases clipped from V and 4 bases from J, the junction kept 14 bases outside the gene matches. CDR3 size: 18 residues. Germline lookup yields CDR1 WNHNN and CDR2 SYGVQD (reference sequence). The CDR3, as DNA: TGCGCCAGCCGATCCGGGACAGGGGGCTCGGAGGGCACCGGGGAGCTGTTTTTT. Protein sequence: CASRSGTGGSEGTGELFF.

The rearrangement uses TRBV7-9 and TRBJ1-3; TRBD1 aligns across 7 bases. Germline V gene sequence: CDR1 SEHNR, CDR2 FQNEAQ (reference sequence). CDR3 length equals 15 residues. Germline trimming cut 1 base from V and 4 bases from J; bases unmatched to any gene: 4. The CDR3 DNA follows: TGTGCCAGCAGCTTAGAGGGGGCGTCCGGAAACACCATATATTTT. Translation gives CASSLEGASGNTIYF.

On this clone itself: An end of the junction does not agree with germline; a read error may underlie this. This chain uses TRBV12-3 or TRBV12-4 with TRBJ1-2; D is unclear. This CDR3 region has 13 residues. The DNA of the CDR3 is TGTGCCAGCAGCTTTTCAACGACGGGCGAGGCGGCCTTC. Translating it yields CASSFSTTGEAAF.

CDR3 DNA: TGTGCCAGCAGTTACCACGGTACCACCGGGGAGCTGTTTTTT. It codes for CASSYHGTTGELFF. V is TRBV6-6 and J is TRBJ2-2; D call uncertain. V lost 2 bases and J lost 4, with 8 bases in between. Germline assignment: CDR1 MNHNY and CDR2 SVGAGI (reference sequence). CDR3 length: 14 amino acids.

The chain joins TRBV19 to TRBJ2-7; either TRBD1 or TRBD2 may fit D (5 bases each). CDR3 length: 15 residues. The ends were cut back, 6 bases at V and 2 bases at J, with 17 bases in the middle. The germline V gene encodes CDR1 LNHDA and CDR2 SQIVND (reference sequence). CDR3 region: CASSPGGDVAYEQYF. DNA of the CDR3: TGTGCCAGTAGCCCCGGTGGGGACGTAGCCTACGAGCAGTACTTC.

The V and J genes are TRBV5-5 and TRBJ1-5, with TRBD1 matching 8 bases. The CDR3 has 14 amino acids. The trim removed 4 bases at V and 7 bases at J, leaving 7 bases unmatched. The germline V gene has CDR1 SGHKS and CDR2 YYEKEE (reference sequence). The CDR3 nucleotides read TGTGCCAGCAGCCCCGACAGGGGAACCCAGCCCCAGCATTTT. Its protein is CASSPDRGTQPQHF.

The chain links TRBV18 to TRBJ1-2, with 8 positions matching TRBD1. Unmatched junction bases numbered 9, after V lost 0 bases and J lost 3 bases. Germline assignment: CDR1 KGHSH and CDR2 LQKENI. CDR3 length: 17 residues. The CDR3 sequence: CASSPPTGVTGHYGYTF. The CDR3 DNA sequence: TGTGCCAGCTCACCACCGACAGGGGTTACGGGACACTATGGCTACACCTTC.